This record concerns one T cell receptor beta chain sequence. Its antigen remains unidentified. Within one base of it there is no much larger clone, and no base qualities were kept. The data belong to a study of blood T cell repertoires in COVID-19 (dated by TCRdb to the early 2020s). Notes on the research overall: The collaborator samples originated in the United States, Italy and Spain and spanned the acute and convalescent phases of COVID-19. The prospective study material was composed of cDNA or gDNA derived from T cells, B-cell-depleted T cells, or PBMCs. Deeply sampled blood TCRbeta repertoires from subjects exposed to, actively infected with, or recovered from COVID-19 were included in the dataset. A freely available public database, intended as a resource for researchers studying the immune response to SARS-CoV-2, is where the repertoires were released. Samples were obtained from the ongoing ImmuneRACE study (first 160 participants) and from 1,200 or so subjects provided by 6 global collaborators. Nearly every sample came with metadata listing a de-identified subject ID, COVID-19 status, age in years and sex. Where available, HLA class I and class II types were obtained from metadata supplied by the sample provider rather than from assay-based typing. General findings and caveats noted by the study authors: The amount of clinical and demographic metadata varied by source and participant and was provided uncurated.

Collaborating institutions collected whole blood in K2EDTA tubes following their own protocols. For TCRbeta analysis, collaborators shipped samples in one of three forms: frozen whole blood, isolated PBMCs, or DNA extracted from either of those sample types. TCRbeta CDR3 regions were amplified from genomic DNA by means of the immunoSEQ Assay, a bias-controlled multiplex PCR. The authors' pipeline ran thus. The number of nucleated cells in each sample was estimated by amplification of reference gene primers within the assay. Sequence reads were collapsed and filtered to measure the absolute abundance of every unique TCRbeta CDR3 rearrangement. For each sample, productive Simpson clonality was calculated as the square root of Simpson's diversity index across productive rearrangements. TCRdb retrieved this table from immuneACCESS and kept in-frame rearrangements only. Not all clones are present; in checked studies, unresolved V genes account for under half, and no reason is known for the remainder. Clone size and the V and J calls come from that table; the DNA yielded D and trimming. The sample table contains about 55,000 clones; only one count was recorded for around 90% of them. The top ten clones comprise 13% to 15% of the sample.

Reading the germline V gene gives CDR1 MNHEY and CDR2 SVGAGI. Unmatched junction bases come to 13, with V trimmed by 5 bases and J by 6 bases. The CDR3 measures 15 amino acids from cysteine to phenylalanine. The retained sequence is limited to the CDR3, 45 bases, with the frame set at the first base. This receptor was taken from a human donor with active COVID-19. The donor label of this sample is uncertain. The sequenced material came from peripheral blood. The sequence links TRBV6-5 to TRBJ2-7, and TRBD2 aligns with 7 junction nucleotides. The CDR3 is CASSPAGGRASEQYF. The DNA sequence is as follows: TGTGCCAGCAGTCCGGCGGGCGGGAGAGCGTCCGAGCAGTACTTC.